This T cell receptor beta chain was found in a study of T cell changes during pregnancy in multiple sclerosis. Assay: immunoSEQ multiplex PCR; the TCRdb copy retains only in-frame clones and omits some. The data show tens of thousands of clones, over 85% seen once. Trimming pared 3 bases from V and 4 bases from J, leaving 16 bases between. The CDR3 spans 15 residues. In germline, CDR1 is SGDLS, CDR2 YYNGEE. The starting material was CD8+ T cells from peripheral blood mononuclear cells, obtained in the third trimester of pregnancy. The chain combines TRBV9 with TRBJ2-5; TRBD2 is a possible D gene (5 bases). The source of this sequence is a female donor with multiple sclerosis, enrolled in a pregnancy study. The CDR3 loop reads CASSGVYGSLETQYF. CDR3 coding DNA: TGTGCCAGCAGCGGGGTCTATGGGAGCTTAGAGACCCAGTACTTC.